This T cell receptor (beta chain) appears in the sequencing data of a study of blood T cell repertoires in COVID-19. As for the study in general: Researchers got acute and convalescent COVID-19 samples from the United States, Italy and Spain.

Sequenced by immunoSEQ multiplex PCR; TCRdb stores in-frame clones only, minus some. The sample carries about 52,000 clones, roughly 90% recorded once. The V gene's germline CDR1 is MNHEY and CDR2 SMNVEV (reference sequence). V lost 3 bases and J 0 bases, leaving 3 bases between the germline ends. This CDR3 contains 13 residues. The sequencing sample was made of peripheral blood. The chain carries TRBV27 and TRBJ1-5; D remains ambiguous. The sequence derives from a human donor with active COVID-19. The donor label of this sample is uncertain. CDR3 in amino acids: CASSFYSNQPQHF. In DNA, the CDR3 is TGTGCCAGCAGTTTTTATAGCAATCAGCCCCAGCATTTT.